The 10 T cell receptor beta chains below were found in one sample sequenced in a study of T cell repertoires in cytomegalovirus infection. TCRdb reanalysed the reads using MiXCR and keeps one entry per CDR3 protein. The repertoire consists of some 700,000 distinct CDR3 sequences, with 33% occurring once and the leading ten covering around a sixth. Their antigen targets remain unknown. The sample here was cultured PBMCs, taken from culture after CMV antigen stimulation. The receptors were gathered from a human donor in good health (CMV status not recorded). Some clones in this sample may be carry-over from other donors' samples.

The chain has TRBV28 and TRBJ2-1; D is tentatively TRBD1 or TRBD2 (5 bases each). Trimming removed 6 bases from V and 8 bases from J, with 20 bases in between. CDR1 is MDHEN, CDR2 SYDVKM, per germline. The CDR3 loop spans 15 amino acids. CDR3 sequence reads: CASRGTPALMDEQFF. DNA for the CDR3: TGTGCCAGCAGGGGGACCCCAGCGTTGATGGATGAGCAGTTCTTC.

This clonotype was seen a handful of times. This chain joins TRBV28 and TRBJ2-3, with D perhaps matching TRBD2 (5 bases). The CDR3 runs 16 residues. In germline, CDR1 is MDHEN, CDR2 SYDVKM. V gave up 4 bases and J gave up 0 bases, with 14 bases separating them. DNA for the CDR3: TGTGCCAGCAGTTCATGGCGGGTGGGCAGCACAGATACGCAGTATTTT. Amino acid sequence: CASSSWRVGSTDTQYF.

In regard to this clonotype: Being one base from a much bigger clone, this may be a read error. V gene TRBV7-2 combines with J gene TRBJ1-2, with D possibly TRBD1 on 5 matching bases. Germline CDR1 reads SGHTA; CDR2 reads FQGNSA. The CDR3 sequence is 15 residues long. The CDR3 loop reads CASSSSGGLDYGHTF. The CDR3 DNA reads TGTGCCAGCAGCTCTTCGGGGGGACTTGACTATGGCCACACCTTC.

The V call is TRBV6-5, the J call TRBJ1-2; 10 bases align to TRBD1. CDR1 and CDR2 from the germline V gene are MNHEY and SVGAGI. The length of the CDR3 is 12 residues. Losses at the gene ends were 7 bases for V and 6 bases for J; bases not matched to a gene: 2. Here the CDR3 reads CASNDRGHGYTF. For the CDR3, the DNA is TGTGCCAGCAACGACAGGGGGCATGGCTACACCTTC.

About this clonotype: Just one base apart from a much larger clone, this may be a read error. The chain employs TRBV7-9 and TRBJ2-5; D is tentatively TRBD1 or TRBD2 (7 bases each). The CDR3 length is 14 residues. Germline CDR1 and CDR2: SEHNR and FQNEAQ (reference sequence). The V end lost 3 bases, the J end lost 7 bases, and 15 bases lay between the germline ends. In nucleotides, the CDR3 is TGTGCCAGCAGCTTTCAGGGGGGGGGGGGGACCCAGTACTTC. Its protein is CASSFQGGGGTQYF.

This clonotype occurred a few times. The gene calls are TRBV2 and TRBJ2-7, with 12 bases lining up with TRBD2. After removal of 6 bases from V and 4 bases from J, the junction contained 7 bases not matched to a gene. The CDR3 length is 15 residues. Germline V lookup: CDR1 SNHLY, CDR2 FYNNEI. The CDR3 loop reads CASRRLAGEGYEQYF. The CDR3, as DNA: TGTGCCAGCAGACGACTAGCGGGAGAGGGATACGAGCAGTACTTC.

The chain has TRBV18 and TRBJ1-2; D not certain. The V end was cut by 2 bases, the J end by 4 bases, with 8 bases between. This CDR3 has 13 amino acids. Germline-derived CDR1 and CDR2 are KGHSH and LQKENI. The CDR3 is CASSPNRAYGYTF. The CDR3 DNA reads TGTGCCAGCTCACCAAACAGAGCCTATGGCTACACCTTC. The variable domain in full, with the rest retrieved from reference TRBV18 and TRBJ1-2, is NAGVMQNPRHLVRRRGQEARLRCSPMKGHSHVYWYRQLPEEGLKFMVYLQKENIIDESGMPKERFSAEFPKEGPSILRIQQVVRGDSAAYFCASSPNRAYGYTFGSGTRLTVV.

The chain uses TRBV7-2 and TRBJ2-3; 8 bases map to TRBD2. This CDR3 spans 15 amino acids. With V trimmed by 4 bases and J by 5 bases, 8 bases remained unmatched. The germline V gene encodes CDR1 SGHTA and CDR2 FQGNSA. The chain's CDR3 is CASSSRGLGGDTQYF. CDR3 DNA: TGTGCCAGCAGCTCGCGGGGACTAGGAGGAGATACGCAGTATTTT.

The table lists this clonotype with many counts. The chain has TRBV12-3 or TRBV12-4 and TRBJ1-1; 8 nucleotides match TRBD1. Trimming took 4 bases from V and 4 from J; bases not matched to a gene: 5. This CDR3 region has 14 residues. CDR3 loop: CASSSWTGPTEAFF. In DNA form, the CDR3 reads TGTGCCAGCAGTTCATGGACAGGGCCCACTGAAGCTTTCTTT.

This clonotype appeared many times. The V and J genes are TRBV7-2 and TRBJ2-7, with D perhaps matching TRBD1 or TRBD2 (5 bases each). CDR1 SGHTA and CDR2 FQGNSA come from the germline V gene. V lost 5 bases, J lost 2 bases, and 13 bases lay in between. The CDR3 runs 14 residues. Here the CDR3 DNA reads TGTGCCAGCAGCCGCCGGGACGGGACCTACGAGCAGTACTTC. Translation: CASSRRDGTYEQYF.